The 18 T cell receptor beta chains in this list originate from one sample, sequenced in a study of graft-versus-host responses after intestinal transplantation. Their antigens are not known. The assay was immunoSEQ multiplex PCR, and TCRdb's table has in-frame clones only and misses some. The sample includes about 97,000 clones, 90% to 95% of them seen just once. Sequencing used unstimulated CD4+ T cells sorted from spleen or lymph node cells, obtained before transplant. These receptors were taken from a human donor who was the organ donor for an intestinal transplant.

The rearrangement joins TRBV7-3 to TRBJ1-6; a possible D gene is TRBD1 (5 bases). The CDR3 has 15 residues. In germline, CDR1 is SGHTA, CDR2 FQGTGA. V was clipped by 2 bases and J by 7 bases, with 12 bases between them. DNA for the CDR3: TGTGCCAGCAGCTTAGTACGGGCAGGGAATTCACCCCTCCACTTT. Encoded protein: CASSLVRAGNSPLHF.

The V call is TRBV6-6, the J call TRBJ1-2; TRBD1 aligns across 8 bases. Trimming at V came to 4 bases and at J to 7 bases, leaving 14 bases not matched to a gene. Per the germline V gene, CDR1 is MNHNY and CDR2 is SVGAGI (reference sequence). The length of the CDR3 is 16 residues. CDR3 nucleotide sequence: TGTGCCAGCAGTTCCTCTCTCAGGGGGCGTTCACGTGGCTACACCTTC. It is translated as CASSSSLRGRSRGYTF.

This chain connects TRBV2 to TRBJ2-7; 7 bases are shared with TRBD1. The CDR3 is 13 amino acids. Unmatched junction bases numbered 5, after V lost 5 bases and J lost 4 bases. CDR1 is SNHLY and CDR2 is FYNNEI in the germline V gene. For the CDR3, the DNA is TGTGCCAGCAGTAGGGGACAGCCGTACGAGCAGTACTTC. Protein sequence: CASSRGQPYEQYF.

V is TRBV11-2 and J is TRBJ1-6; 7 nucleotides align to TRBD1. CDR1 is SGHAT, CDR2 FQNNGV, per germline. This CDR3 spans 15 amino acids. The V segment lost 3 bases and the J segment 7 bases; nucleotides outside the gene matches: 6. This CDR3 reads CASSFYGTVNSPLHF. As DNA, the CDR3 is TGTGCCAGCAGCTTTTATGGGACAGTGAATTCACCCCTCCACTTT.

The chain employs TRBV10-3 and TRBJ2-7; D remains unclear. Per germline, CDR1 ENHRY and CDR2 SYGVKD. Between the trimmed V and J ends, which lost 2 bases and 3 bases, there was a span of 5 bases. The CDR3 extends over 12 amino acids. The DNA of the CDR3 is TGTGCCATCAGTGAGGGCCGCTACGAGCAGTACTTC. Its translation is CAISEGRYEQYF.

The CDR3 nucleotides read TGTGCCAGTAGCCCCGTGGCAGCAGACTATCAGCCCCAGCATTTT. Translated, it gives CASSPVAADYQPQHF. The gene calls are TRBV19 and TRBJ1-5, with D uncertain. Trimming removed 6 bases at V and 5 bases at J, with 17 bases between. The germline V gene encodes CDR1 LNHDA and CDR2 SQIVND (reference sequence). This CDR3 has 15 amino acids.

This chain uses TRBV10-3 with TRBJ1-3; TRBD1 might be the D (5 bases). Germline V gene data show CDR1 as ENHRY and CDR2 as SYGVKD. This CDR3 is 12 amino acids long. The V end lost 11 bases, the J end lost 0 bases, and 8 bases lay between the germline ends. DNA for the CDR3: TGTGCCTCGGGGGGCTCTGGAAACACCATATATTTT. It is translated as CASGGSGNTIYF.

V usage is TRBV5-1 and J usage is TRBJ2-5, with 9 nucleotides matching TRBD1. This CDR3 region has 14 residues. V was pared by 10 bases and J by 1 base, with 8 bases of the junction left unmatched. Germline-derived CDR1 and CDR2 are SGHRS and YFSETQ. The CDR3 sequence is CAGTGLYRQETQYF. As DNA, the CDR3 is TGCGCCGGGACAGGGCTCTACCGCCAAGAGACCCAGTACTTC.

This chain joins TRBV7-2 and TRBJ1-5, with 8 bases that match TRBD1. Germline V lookup: CDR1 SGHTA, CDR2 FQGNSA. This CDR3 has 16 residues. V lost 5 bases to trimming and J lost 9 bases; unmatched junction nucleotides: 15. CDR3 DNA sequence: TGTGCCAGCAGCCCAGCGTCCGGGACAGGTCTGTTGCCCCAGCATTTT. This sequence encodes CASSPASGTGLLPQHF.

The CDR3 protein is CASSQAQTYNSPLHF. CDR3 nucleotide sequence: TGTGCCAGCAGCCAAGCGCAGACCTATAATTCACCCCTCCACTTT. The V call is TRBV4-2, the J call TRBJ1-6; D gene ambiguous. The CDR3 is made up of 15 amino acids. Germline CDR1 reads LGHNA; CDR2 reads YNFKEQ. With 1 base removed from V and 2 bases from J, the gap between germline ends came to 6 bases.

V is TRBV19 and J is TRBJ2-7, with TRBD1 matching over 7 bases. This CDR3 has 12 amino acids. V was pared by 4 bases and J by 3 bases, with 0 bases of the junction left unmatched. The V gene's germline CDR1 is LNHDA and CDR2 SQIVND (reference sequence). The CDR3 here is CASSTGGYEQYF. The CDR3 DNA sequence: TGTGCCAGTAGTACAGGGGGCTACGAGCAGTACTTC.

The J gene is TRBJ2-1, the V gene TRBV7-9, with no clear D. CDR1 is SEHNR, CDR2 FQNEAQ, per germline (reference sequence). The CDR3 is made up of 12 amino acids. Trimming took 2 bases from V and 8 from J, leaving 7 bases between them. The CDR3 bases are TGTGCCAGCAGCTTAAGCCTCGATGAGCAGTTCTTC. Translation: CASSLSLDEQFF.

V gene TRBV9 combines with J gene TRBJ1-1, with TRBD1 as a possible D gene (6 bases). This CDR3 comprises 16 residues. V dropped 0 bases and J dropped 1 base, with 13 bases sitting between them. The germline gives CDR1 SGDLS, CDR2 YYNGEE. As DNA, the CDR3 is TGTGCCAGCAGCGTAGGTCCGGGGGGCCCGAACACTGAAGCTTTCTTT. It codes for CASSVGPGGPNTEAFF.

The chain joins TRBV4-1 to TRBJ1-3; D unclear. The CDR3 is 16 amino acids. CDR1 is MGHRA and CDR2 is YSYEKL in the germline V gene. Trimming removed 2 bases from V and 3 bases from J, with 14 bases in between. Here the CDR3 DNA reads TGCGCCAGCAGCCAACCGGGGAAGGGTCGTGGAAACACCATATATTTT. Translated, it gives CASSQPGKGRGNTIYF.

The rearrangement joins TRBV5-4 to TRBJ1-6; TRBD1 might be the D (6 bases). Trimming removed 0 bases from V and 10 bases from J, with 14 bases in between. The V gene's germline CDR1 is SGHNT and CDR2 YYREEE (reference sequence). The CDR3 consists of 15 residues. The CDR3 DNA reads as TGTGCCAGCAGCTTGGACAGGGTCATAGGATCACCCCTCCACTTT. Translation: CASSLDRVIGSPLHF.

This clone has more than one count but fewer than ten. The chain joins TRBV6-1 to TRBJ1-2, with TRBD1 identical over 9 bases. The germline gives CDR1 MNHNS, CDR2 SASEGT. This CDR3 is built from 13 residues. V gave up 6 bases and J gave up 2 bases; unmatched junction bases: 1. The CDR3 spells CASSDRGNYGYTF. The CDR3 DNA reads TGTGCCAGCAGCGACAGGGGGAACTATGGCTACACCTTC.

V gene TRBV21-1 combines with J gene TRBJ1-1; TRBD1, the table's D call, lacks a check against the DNA. TRBV21-1 is tagged as a pseudogene. The CDR3 has 15 residues. The CDR3 DNA follows: TGTGCCAGCAGCGCCTCCAAAACAGGGCGAACTGAAGCTTTCTTT. Encoded protein: CASSASKTGRTEAFF.

This chain connects TRBV5-1 to TRBJ2-1; TRBD2 matches 10 bases. With V trimmed by 0 bases and J by 4 bases, 7 bases remained unmatched. CDR3 length equals 17 residues. CDR1 and CDR2 (germline): SGHRS, YFSETQ. CDR3 nucleotides: TGCGCCAGCAGCTTGGTCGGCCTAGCGGGGGTATACAATGAGCAGTTCTTC. Translated: CASSLVGLAGVYNEQFF.